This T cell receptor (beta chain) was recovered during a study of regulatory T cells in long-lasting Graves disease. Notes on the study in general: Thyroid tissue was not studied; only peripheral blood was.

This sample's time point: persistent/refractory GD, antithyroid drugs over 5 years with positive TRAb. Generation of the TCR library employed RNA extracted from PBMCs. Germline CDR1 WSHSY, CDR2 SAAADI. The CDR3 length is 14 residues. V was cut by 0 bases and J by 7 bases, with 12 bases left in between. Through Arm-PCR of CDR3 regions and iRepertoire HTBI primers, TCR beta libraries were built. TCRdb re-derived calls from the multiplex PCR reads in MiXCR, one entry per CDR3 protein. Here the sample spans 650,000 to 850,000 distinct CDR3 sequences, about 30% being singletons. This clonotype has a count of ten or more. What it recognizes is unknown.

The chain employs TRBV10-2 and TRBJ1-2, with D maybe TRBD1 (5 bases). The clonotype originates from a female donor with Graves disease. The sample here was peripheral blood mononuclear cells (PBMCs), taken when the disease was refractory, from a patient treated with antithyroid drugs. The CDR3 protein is CASSESGVSSGYTF. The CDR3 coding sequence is TGCGCCAGCAGTGAGTCAGGGGTTTCGAGTGGCTACACCTTC.